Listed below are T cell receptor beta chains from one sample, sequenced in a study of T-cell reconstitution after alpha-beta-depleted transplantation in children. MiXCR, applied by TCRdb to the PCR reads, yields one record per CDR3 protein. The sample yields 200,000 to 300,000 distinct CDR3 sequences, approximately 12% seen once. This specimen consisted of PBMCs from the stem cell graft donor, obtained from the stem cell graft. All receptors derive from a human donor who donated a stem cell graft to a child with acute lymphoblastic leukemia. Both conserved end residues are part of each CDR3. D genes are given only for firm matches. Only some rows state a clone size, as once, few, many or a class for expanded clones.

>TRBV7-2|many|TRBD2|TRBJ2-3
CASSPKTSKNTDTQYF
TGTGCCAGCAGCCCGAAGACTAGCAAAAACACAGATACGCAGTATTTT
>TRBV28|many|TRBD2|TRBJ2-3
CASSTGLAGGTDTQYF
TGTGCCAGCAGTACGGGACTAGCGGGAGGCACAGATACGCAGTATTTT
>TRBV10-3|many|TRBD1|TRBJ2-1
CAISEQGVGEQFF
TGTGCCATCAGTGAACAGGGGGTCGGTGAGCAGTTCTTC
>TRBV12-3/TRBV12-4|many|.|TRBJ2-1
CASSLSGVEQFF
TGTGCCAGCAGTTTATCTGGGGTGGAGCAGTTCTTC
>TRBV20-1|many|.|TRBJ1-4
CSAQVDEKLFF
TGCAGTGCCCAGGTGGATGAAAAACTGTTTTTT
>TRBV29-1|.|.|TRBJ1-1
CSVRPGDSIAFF
TGCAGCGTGAGGCCAGGGGATAGTATTGCTTTCTTT
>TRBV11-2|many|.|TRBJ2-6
CASRPLGGWANVLTF
TGTGCCAGCAGACCTTTGGGGGGCTGGGCCAACGTCCTGACTTTC
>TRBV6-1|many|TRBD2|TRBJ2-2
CASSEAGGGNTGELFF
TGTGCCAGCAGTGAGGCCGGGGGGGGGAACACCGGGGAGCTGTTTTTT
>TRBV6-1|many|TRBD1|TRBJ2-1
CASSVGTGAYNEQFF
TGTGCCAGCAGTGTTGGGACAGGGGCCTACAATGAGCAGTTCTTC
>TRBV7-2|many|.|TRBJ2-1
CASSLQVSRTGDEQFF
TGTGCCAGCAGCTTACAAGTCAGTAGGACGGGCGATGAGCAGTTCTTC
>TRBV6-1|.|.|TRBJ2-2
CASRGTDTGELFF
TGTGCCAGCAGGGGGACGGACACCGGGGAGCTGTTTTTT
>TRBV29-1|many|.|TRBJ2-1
CSVEFLNGRTGDNEQFF
TGCAGCGTTGAATTTCTCAACGGGAGAACAGGCGACAATGAGCAGTTCTTC
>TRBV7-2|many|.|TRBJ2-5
CASSPSGTYQETQYF
TGTGCCAGCAGCCCCTCGGGGACGTACCAAGAGACCCAGTACTTC
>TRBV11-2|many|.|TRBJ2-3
CASSLGGRFTDTQYF
TGTGCCAGCAGCTTAGGGGGTCGGTTTACAGATACGCAGTATTTT
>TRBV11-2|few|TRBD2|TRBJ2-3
CASSLTSGSGDTQYF
TGTGCCAGCAGCTTGACTAGCGGGAGTGGGGATACGCAGTATTTT
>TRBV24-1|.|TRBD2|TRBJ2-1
CATSPVGLAGAGEQFF
TGTGCCACCAGCCCCGTCGGACTAGCGGGAGCGGGTGAGCAGTTCTTC
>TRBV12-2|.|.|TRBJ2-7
CASRLAPGIWYEQYF
TGTGCAAGTCGCTTAGCCCCCGGGATCTGGTACGAGCAGTACTTC
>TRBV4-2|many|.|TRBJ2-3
CASSQDGSLRGGGDTQYF
TGTGCCAGCAGCCAAGATGGATCCCTGAGGGGTGGAGGAGATACGCAGTATTTT
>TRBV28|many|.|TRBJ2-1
CASREWSNSYNEQFF
TGTGCCAGCCGAGAATGGTCGAATTCCTACAATGAGCAGTTCTTC
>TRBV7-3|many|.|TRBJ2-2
CASSLVYSPSGELFF
TGTGCCAGCAGCTTAGTATACTCTCCGAGCGGGGAGCTGTTTTTT
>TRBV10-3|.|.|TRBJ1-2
CAISPGQGQYGYTF
TGTGCCATCAGTCCGGGACAAGGGCAGTATGGCTACACCTTC
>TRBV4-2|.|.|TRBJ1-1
CASSAYGGGTEAFF
TGTGCCAGCAGCGCTTACGGGGGGGGCACTGAAGCTTTCTTT
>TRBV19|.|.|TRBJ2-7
CASSSAGRYEQYF
TGTGCCAGTAGCTCGGCGGGAAGGTACGAGCAGTACTTC
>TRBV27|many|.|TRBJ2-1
CASSFLDPTSYNEQFF
TGTGCCAGCAGTTTCCTAGACCCTACTTCCTACAATGAGCAGTTCTTC
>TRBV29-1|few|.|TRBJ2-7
CSVVPSFYEQYF
TGCAGCGTTGTTCCCTCGTTCTACGAGCAGTACTTC
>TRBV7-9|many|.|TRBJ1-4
CASSSRGGNEKLFF
TGTGCCAGCAGCTCCCGTGGAGGCAATGAAAAACTGTTTTTT
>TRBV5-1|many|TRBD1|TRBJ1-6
CASSLETGYGSPLHF
TGCGCCAGCAGCTTGGAGACAGGGTATGGTTCACCCCTCCACTTT
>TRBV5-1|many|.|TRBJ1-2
CASSLAQGTYGYTF
TGCGCCAGCAGCTTGGCGCAGGGGACCTATGGCTACACCTTC
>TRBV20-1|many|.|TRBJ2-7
CSARGLVVSYEQYF
TGCAGTGCTAGGGGTCTAGTGGTTTCCTACGAGCAGTACTTC
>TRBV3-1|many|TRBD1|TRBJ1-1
CASSLGQGKYTEAFF
TGTGCCAGCAGCCTCGGACAGGGAAAGTACACTGAAGCTTTCTTT
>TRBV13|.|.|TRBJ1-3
CSSSLSAGSSGNTIYF
TGTTCCAGCAGCTTATCGGCCGGAAGCTCTGGAAACACCATATATTTT
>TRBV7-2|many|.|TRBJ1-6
CASSPWQAEDSPLHF
TGTGCCAGCAGCCCATGGCAGGCGGAGGATTCACCCCTCCACTTT
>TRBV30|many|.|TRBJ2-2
CAWGQLTGELFF
TGTGCCTGGGGACAATTGACCGGGGAGCTGTTTTTT
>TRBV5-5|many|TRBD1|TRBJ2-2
CASSPRTGGRTGELFF
TGTGCCAGCAGCCCCAGGACAGGGGGCAGGACCGGGGAGCTGTTTTTT
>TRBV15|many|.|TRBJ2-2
CATRETANTGELFF
TGTGCCACCAGAGAGACAGCGAACACCGGGGAGCTGTTTTTT
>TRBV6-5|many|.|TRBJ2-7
CASSYARVSSYEQYF
TGTGCCAGCAGTTACGCCAGGGTGAGCTCCTACGAGCAGTACTTC
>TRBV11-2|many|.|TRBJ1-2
CASSSSAGRKHYGYTF
TGTGCCAGCAGCTCGTCTGCAGGACGGAAACACTATGGCTACACCTTC
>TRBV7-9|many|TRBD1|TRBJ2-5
CASSPRTGHQETQYF
TGTGCCAGCAGCCCGAGGACAGGCCACCAAGAGACCCAGTACTTC
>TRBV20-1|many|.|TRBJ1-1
CSARPFVDTEAFF
TGCAGTGCTAGACCGTTTGTTGACACTGAAGCTTTCTTT
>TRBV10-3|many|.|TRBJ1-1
CAINPDPVGEAFF
TGTGCCATCAATCCGGACCCGGTGGGGGAAGCTTTCTTT
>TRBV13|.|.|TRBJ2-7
CASSDGTHYEQYF
TGTGCCAGCAGCGATGGGACACACTACGAGCAGTACTTC
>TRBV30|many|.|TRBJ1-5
CAWSPPDRIYSNQPQHF
TGTGCCTGGAGTCCTCCGGACAGAATTTATAGCAATCAGCCCCAGCATTTT
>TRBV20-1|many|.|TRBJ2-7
CSVTRRGEQYF
TGCAGTGTAACCCGACGAGGGGAGCAGTACTTC
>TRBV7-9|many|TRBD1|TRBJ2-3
CASYRGILDTDTQYF
TGTGCCAGCTACAGGGGTATCCTAGACACAGATACGCAGTATTTT
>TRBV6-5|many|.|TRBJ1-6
CASSLDKRGDNSPLHF
TGTGCCAGCAGTTTGGACAAAAGGGGGGATAATTCACCCCTCCACTTT
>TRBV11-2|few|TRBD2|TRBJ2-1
CASSARTSGMGHSNF
TGTGCCAGCAGCGCTCGGACTAGCGGGATGGGTCACTCAAACTTC
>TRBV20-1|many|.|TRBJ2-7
CSARRAASYEQYF
TGCAGTGCTCGCAGGGCCGCTTCCTACGAGCAGTACTTC
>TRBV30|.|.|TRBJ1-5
CAWSGGSGNQPQHF
TGTGCCTGGAGTGGGGGCTCGGGCAATCAGCCCCAGCATTTT
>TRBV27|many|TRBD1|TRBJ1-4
CASADRVANEKLFF
TGTGCCAGCGCGGACAGGGTTGCTAATGAAAAACTGTTTTTT
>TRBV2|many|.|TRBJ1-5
CASTRSWGNQPQHF
TGTGCCAGCACGCGGTCTTGGGGCAATCAGCCCCAGCATTTT
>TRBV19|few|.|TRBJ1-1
CASSTPRGTANTEAFF
TGTGCCAGTAGTACGCCGCGGGGGACGGCGAACACTGAAGCTTTCTTT
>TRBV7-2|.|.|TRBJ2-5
CASSSGPLEDF
TGTGCCAGCAGCTCCGGCCCCCTCGAGGACTTC
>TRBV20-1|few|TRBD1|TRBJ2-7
CSARDWGQGADEQYF
TGCAGTGCTAGAGATTGGGGACAGGGGGCGGACGAGCAGTACTTC